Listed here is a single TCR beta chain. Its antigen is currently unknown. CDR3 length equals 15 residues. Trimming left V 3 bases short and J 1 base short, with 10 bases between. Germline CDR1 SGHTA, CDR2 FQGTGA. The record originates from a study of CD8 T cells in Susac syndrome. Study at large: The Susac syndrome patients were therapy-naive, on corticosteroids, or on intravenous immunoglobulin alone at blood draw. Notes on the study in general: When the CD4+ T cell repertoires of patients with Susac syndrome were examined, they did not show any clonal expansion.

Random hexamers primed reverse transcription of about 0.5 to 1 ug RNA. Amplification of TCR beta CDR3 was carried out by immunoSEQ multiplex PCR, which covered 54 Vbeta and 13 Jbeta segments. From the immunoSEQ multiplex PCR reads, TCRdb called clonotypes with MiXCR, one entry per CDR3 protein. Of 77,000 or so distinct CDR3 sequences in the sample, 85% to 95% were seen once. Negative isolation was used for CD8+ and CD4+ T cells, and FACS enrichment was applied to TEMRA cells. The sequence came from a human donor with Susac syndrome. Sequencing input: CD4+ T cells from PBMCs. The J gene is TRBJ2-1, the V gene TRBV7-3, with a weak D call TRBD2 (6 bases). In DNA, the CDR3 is TGTGCCAGCAGCTTCGGGGGTAAATCCTACAATGAGCAGTTCTTC. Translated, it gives CASSFGGKSYNEQFF.